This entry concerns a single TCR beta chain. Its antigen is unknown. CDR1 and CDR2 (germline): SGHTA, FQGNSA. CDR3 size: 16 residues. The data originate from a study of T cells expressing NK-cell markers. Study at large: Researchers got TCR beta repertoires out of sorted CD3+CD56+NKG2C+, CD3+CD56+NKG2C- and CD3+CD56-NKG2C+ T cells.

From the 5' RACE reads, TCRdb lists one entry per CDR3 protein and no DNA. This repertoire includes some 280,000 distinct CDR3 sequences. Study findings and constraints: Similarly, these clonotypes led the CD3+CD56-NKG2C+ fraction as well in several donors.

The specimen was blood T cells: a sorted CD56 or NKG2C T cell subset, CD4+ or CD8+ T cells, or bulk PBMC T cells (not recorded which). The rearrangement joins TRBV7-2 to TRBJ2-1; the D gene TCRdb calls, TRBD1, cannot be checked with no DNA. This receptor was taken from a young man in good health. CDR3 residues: CASRWRRQGASNEQFF.